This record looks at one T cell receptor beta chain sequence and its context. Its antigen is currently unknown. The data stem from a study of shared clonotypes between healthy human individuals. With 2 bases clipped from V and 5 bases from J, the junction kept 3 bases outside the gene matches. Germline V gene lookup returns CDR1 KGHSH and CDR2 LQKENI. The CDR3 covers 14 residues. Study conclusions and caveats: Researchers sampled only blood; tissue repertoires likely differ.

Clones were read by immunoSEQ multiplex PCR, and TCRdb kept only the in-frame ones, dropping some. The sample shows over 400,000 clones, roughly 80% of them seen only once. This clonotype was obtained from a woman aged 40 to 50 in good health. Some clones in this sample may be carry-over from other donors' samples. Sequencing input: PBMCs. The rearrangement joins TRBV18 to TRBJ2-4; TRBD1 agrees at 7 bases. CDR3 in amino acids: CASSPGTDQNIQYF. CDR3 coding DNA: TGTGCCAGCTCACCAGGGACAGACCAAAACATTCAGTACTTC.